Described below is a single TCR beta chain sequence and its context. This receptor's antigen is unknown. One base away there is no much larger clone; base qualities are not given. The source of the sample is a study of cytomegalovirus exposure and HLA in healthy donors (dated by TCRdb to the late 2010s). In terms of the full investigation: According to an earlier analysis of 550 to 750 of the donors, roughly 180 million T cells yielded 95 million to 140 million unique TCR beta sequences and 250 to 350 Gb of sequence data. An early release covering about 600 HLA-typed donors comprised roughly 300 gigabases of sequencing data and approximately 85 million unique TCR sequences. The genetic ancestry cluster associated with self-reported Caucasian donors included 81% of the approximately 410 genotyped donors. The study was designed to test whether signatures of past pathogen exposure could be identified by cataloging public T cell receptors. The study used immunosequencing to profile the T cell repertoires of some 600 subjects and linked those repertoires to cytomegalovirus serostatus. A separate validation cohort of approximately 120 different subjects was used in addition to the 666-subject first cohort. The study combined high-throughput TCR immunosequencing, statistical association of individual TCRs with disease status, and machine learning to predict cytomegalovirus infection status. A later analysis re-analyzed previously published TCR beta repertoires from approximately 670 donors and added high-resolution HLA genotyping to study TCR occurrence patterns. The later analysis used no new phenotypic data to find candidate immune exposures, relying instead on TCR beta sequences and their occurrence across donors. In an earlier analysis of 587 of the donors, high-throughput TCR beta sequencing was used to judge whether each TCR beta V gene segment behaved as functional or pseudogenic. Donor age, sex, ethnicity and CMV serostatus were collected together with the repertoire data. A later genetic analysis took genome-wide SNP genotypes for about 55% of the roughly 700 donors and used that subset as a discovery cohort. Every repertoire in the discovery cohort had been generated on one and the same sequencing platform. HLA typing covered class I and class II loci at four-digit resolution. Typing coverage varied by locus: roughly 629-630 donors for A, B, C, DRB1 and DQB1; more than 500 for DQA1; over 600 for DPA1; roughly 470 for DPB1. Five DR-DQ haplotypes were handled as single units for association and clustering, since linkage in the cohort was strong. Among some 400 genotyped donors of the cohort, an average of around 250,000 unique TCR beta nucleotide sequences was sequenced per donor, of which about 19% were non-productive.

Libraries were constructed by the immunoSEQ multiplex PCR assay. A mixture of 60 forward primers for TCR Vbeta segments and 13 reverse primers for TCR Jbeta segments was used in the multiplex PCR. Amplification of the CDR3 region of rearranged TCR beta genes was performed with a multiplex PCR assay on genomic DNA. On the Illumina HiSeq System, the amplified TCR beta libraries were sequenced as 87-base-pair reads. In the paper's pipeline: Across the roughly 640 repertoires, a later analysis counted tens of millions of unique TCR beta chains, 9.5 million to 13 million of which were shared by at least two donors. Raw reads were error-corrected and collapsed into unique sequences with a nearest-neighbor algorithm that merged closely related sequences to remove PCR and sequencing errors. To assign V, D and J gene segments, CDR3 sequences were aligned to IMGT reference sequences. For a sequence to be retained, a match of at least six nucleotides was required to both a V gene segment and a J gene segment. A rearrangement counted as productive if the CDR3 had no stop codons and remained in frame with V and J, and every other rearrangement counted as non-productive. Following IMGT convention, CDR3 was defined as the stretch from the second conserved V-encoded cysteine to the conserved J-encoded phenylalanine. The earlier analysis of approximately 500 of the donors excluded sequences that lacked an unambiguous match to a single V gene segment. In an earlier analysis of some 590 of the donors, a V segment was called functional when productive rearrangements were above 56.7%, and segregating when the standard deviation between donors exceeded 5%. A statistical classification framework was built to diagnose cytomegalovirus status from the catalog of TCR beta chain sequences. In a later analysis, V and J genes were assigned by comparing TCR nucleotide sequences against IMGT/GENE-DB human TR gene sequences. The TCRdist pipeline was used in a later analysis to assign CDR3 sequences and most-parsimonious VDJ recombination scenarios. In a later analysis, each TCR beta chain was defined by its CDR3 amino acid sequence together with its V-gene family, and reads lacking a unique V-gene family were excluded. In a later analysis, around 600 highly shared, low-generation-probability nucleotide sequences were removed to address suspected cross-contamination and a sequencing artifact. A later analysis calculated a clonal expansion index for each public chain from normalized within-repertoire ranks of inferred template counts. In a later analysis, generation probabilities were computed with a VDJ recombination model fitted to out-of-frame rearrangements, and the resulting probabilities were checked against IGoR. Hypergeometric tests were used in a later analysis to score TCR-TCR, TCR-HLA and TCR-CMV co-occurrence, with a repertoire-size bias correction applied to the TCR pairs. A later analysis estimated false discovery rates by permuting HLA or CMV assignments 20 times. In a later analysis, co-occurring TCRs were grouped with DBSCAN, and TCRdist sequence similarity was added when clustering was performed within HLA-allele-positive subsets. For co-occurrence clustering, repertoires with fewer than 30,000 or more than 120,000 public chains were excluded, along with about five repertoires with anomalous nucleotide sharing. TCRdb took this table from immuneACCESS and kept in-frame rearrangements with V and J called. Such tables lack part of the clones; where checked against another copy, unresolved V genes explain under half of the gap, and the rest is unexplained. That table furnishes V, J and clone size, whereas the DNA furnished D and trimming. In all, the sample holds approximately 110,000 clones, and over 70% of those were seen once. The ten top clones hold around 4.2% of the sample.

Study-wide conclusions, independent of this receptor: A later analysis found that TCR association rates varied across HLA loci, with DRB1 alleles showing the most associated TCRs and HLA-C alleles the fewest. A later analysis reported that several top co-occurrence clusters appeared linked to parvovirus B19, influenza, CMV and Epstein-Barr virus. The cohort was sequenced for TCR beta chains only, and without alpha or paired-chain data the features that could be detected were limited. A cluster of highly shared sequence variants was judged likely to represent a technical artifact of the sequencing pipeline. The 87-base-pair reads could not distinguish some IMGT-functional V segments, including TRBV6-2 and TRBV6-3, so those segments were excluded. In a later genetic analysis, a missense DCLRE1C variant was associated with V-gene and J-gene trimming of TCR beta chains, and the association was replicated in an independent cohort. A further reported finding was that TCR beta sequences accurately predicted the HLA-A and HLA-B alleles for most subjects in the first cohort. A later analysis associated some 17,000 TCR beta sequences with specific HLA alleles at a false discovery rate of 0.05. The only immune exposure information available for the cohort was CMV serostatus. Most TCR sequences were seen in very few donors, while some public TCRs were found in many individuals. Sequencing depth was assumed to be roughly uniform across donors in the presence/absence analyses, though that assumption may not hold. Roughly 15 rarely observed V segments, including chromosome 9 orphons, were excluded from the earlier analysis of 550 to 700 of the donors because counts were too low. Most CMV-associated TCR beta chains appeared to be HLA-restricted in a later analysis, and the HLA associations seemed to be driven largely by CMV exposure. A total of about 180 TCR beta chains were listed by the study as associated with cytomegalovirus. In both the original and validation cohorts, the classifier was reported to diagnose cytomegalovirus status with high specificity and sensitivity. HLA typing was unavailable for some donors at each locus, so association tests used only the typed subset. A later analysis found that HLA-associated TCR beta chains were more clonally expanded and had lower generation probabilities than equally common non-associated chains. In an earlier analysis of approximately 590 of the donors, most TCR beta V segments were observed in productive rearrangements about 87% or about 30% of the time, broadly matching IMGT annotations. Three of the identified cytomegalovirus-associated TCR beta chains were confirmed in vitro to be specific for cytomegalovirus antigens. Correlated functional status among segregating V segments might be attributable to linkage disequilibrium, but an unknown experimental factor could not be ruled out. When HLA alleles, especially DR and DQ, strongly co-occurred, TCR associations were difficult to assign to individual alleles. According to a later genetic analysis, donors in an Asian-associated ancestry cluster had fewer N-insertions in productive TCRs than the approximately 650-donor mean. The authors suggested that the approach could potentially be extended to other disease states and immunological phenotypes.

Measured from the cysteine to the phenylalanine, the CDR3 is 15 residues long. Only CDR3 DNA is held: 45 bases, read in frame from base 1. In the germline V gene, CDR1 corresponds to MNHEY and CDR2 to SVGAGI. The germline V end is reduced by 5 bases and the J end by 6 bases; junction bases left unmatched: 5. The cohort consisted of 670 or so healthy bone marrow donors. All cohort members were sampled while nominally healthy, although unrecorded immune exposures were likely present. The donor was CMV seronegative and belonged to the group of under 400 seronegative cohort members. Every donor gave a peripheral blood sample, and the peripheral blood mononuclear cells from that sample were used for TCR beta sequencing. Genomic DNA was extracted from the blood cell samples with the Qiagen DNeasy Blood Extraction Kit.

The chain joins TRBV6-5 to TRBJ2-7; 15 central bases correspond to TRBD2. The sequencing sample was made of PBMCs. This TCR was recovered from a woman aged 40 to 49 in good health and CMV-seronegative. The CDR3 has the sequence CASSQGLAGGREQYF. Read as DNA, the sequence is TGTGCCAGCAGTCAAGGACTAGCGGGAGGGCGCGAGCAGTACTTC.